This record covers a single T cell receptor (beta chain). V shed 7 bases and J shed 0 bases, with 9 bases lying between them. The CDR3 runs to 13 residues. Germline V gene lookup returns CDR1 LNHDA and CDR2 SQIVND (reference sequence). These data are taken from a study of regulatory T cells in long-lasting Graves disease. Described time point: newly diagnosed GD, antithyroid drugs for less than 3 months. The TCR library was made from RNA that had been extracted from PBMCs in TRIzol. TCR beta libraries were built with iRepertoire HTBI primers and Arm-PCR of CDR3 regions. In TCRdb, the multiplex PCR reads were re-called with MiXCR into one record per CDR3 protein. The profile shows roughly 360,000 distinct CDR3 sequences, about 12% of them singletons. These sequences were also reported in another study, on T cells in Graves' hyperthyroidism and ophthalmopathy.

The chain uses TRBV19 and TRBJ1-1; D is uncertain. The TCR sequence derives from a woman aged 18-35 years with Graves disease. Specimen: peripheral blood mononuclear cells (PBMCs), collected at new diagnosis, from a patient treated with antithyroid drugs. The CDR3 loop is CASTLALNTEAFF. CDR3 DNA: TGTGCCAGTACCTTAGCTTTGAACACTGAAGCTTTCTTT.